The following is a T cell receptor beta chain sequence with its context. An end of the junction differs from the germline gene, which may be a read error. The sample comes from a study of Graves' ophthalmopathy and Graves' hyperthyroidism. Diagnoses were established from clinical symptoms, serum thyroxine, TRAb, thyroid ultrasound and orbital computed tomography. Germline V gives CDR1 SQVTM, CDR2 ANQGSEA. The CDR3 is 15 amino acids. The authors amplified TCR beta CDR3 regions, and they did so from RNA transcripts for repertoire sequencing. Second-round multiplex PCR came after first-round RT-PCR with HTBI primers. MiXCR, run by TCRdb on the multiplex PCR reads, gives a single entry per CDR3 protein. The sample lists hundreds of thousands of distinct CDR3 sequences; approximately 42% were seen once.

The clonotype comes from an adult man with Graves' ophthalmopathy. The chain has TRBV29-1 and TRBJ2-2, with TRBD1 identical over 7 bases. Sequencing was performed on peripheral blood. CDR3 region: CSGYWDSPNTGELFF. CDR3 nucleotide sequence: TGCAGCGGATACTGGGACAGCCCGAACACCGGGGAGCTTTTTTTT.